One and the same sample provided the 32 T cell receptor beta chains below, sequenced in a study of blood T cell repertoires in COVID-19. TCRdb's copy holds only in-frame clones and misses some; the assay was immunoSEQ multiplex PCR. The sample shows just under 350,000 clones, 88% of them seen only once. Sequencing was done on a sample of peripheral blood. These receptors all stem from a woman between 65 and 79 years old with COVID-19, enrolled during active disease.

The CDR3 loop is CATSQEEIGYGYTF. The CDR3 nucleotides read TGTGCCACCTCGCAAGAGGAGATTGGGTATGGCTACACCTTC. The chain uses TRBV19 and TRBJ1-2; D call uncertain. Germline CDR1 reads LNHDA; CDR2 reads SQIVND (reference sequence). Between the trimmed V and J ends, which lost 10 bases and 5 bases, there was a span of 20 bases. CDR3 length equals 14 residues.

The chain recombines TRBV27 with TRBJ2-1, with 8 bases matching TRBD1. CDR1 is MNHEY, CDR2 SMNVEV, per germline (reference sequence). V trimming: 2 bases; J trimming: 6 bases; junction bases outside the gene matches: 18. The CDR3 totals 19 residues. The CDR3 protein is CASSLQSRGPRNEGNEQFF. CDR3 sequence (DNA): TGTGCCAGCAGTTTACAGTCCAGGGGGCCTCGAAATGAGGGCAATGAGCAGTTCTTC.

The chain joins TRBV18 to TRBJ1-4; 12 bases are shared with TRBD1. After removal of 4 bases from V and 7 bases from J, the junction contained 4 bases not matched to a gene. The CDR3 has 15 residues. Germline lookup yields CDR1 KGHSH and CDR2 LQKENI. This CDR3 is CASSLGQGAREKLFF. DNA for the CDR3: TGTGCCAGCTCACTGGGACAGGGGGCTCGTGAAAAACTGTTTTTT.

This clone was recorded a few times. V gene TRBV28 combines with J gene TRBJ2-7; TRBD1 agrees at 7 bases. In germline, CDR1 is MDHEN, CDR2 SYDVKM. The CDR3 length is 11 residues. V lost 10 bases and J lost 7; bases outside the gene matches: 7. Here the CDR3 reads CATTDRREQYF. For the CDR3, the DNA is TGTGCCACAACGGACAGGCGGGAGCAGTACTTC.

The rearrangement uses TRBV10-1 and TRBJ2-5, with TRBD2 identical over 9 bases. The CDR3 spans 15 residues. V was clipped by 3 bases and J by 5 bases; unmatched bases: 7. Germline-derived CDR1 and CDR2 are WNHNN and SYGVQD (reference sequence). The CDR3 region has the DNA TGCGCCAGCAGTGATTTGCGGGGGGGCCCGGAGACCCAGTACTTC. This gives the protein CASSDLRGGPETQYF.

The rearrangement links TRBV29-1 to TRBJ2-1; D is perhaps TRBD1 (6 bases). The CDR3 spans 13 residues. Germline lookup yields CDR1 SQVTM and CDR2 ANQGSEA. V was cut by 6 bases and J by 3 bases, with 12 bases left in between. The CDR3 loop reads CSVQTGIYNEQFF. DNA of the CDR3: TGCAGCGTCCAGACAGGAATCTACAATGAGCAGTTCTTC.

The chain's CDR3 is CASSHRALQGRVGYTF. The CDR3 bases are TGCGCCAGCAGCCACAGAGCCTTGCAGGGTAGGGTTGGCTACACCTTC. The chain recombines TRBV4-1 with TRBJ1-2, with D maybe TRBD1 (5 bases). V gave up 3 bases and J gave up 7 bases, with 21 bases separating them. CDR1 is MGHRA, CDR2 YSYEKL, per germline. CDR3 length: 16 amino acids.

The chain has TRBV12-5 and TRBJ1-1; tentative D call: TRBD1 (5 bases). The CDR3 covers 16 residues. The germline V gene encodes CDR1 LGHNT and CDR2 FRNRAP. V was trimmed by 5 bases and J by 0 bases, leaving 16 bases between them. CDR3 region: CASGTFKTVLNTEAFF. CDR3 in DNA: TGTGCTAGTGGTACATTTAAGACAGTTCTGAACACTGAAGCTTTCTTT.

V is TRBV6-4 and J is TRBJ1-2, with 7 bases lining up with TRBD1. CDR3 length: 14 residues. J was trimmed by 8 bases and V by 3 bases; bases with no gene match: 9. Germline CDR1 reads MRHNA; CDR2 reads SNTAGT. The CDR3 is CASSESGGSGGYTF. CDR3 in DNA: TGTGCCAGCAGTGAATCAGGGGGATCGGGCGGCTACACCTTC.

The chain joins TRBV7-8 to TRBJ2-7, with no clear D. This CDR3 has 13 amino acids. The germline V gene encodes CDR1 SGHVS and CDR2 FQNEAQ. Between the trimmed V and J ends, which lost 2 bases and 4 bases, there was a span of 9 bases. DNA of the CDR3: TGTGCCAGCAGCTTACCCCCTCCGTACGAGCAGTACTTC. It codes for CASSLPPPYEQYF.

CDR3 sequence reads: CAWSPQGGTEAFF. The DNA of the CDR3 is TGTGCCTGGAGTCCTCAAGGGGGCACTGAAGCTTTCTTT. The chain joins TRBV30 to TRBJ1-1; the D gene is possibly TRBD1 (6 bases). The germline gives CDR1 GTSNPN, CDR2 SVGIG (reference sequence). The CDR3 has 13 residues. V lost 2 bases to trimming and J lost 4 bases, with 11 bases between them.

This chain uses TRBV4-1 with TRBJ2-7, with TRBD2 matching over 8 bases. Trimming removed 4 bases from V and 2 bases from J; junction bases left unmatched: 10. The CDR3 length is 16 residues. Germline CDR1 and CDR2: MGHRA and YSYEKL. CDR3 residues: CASSPLGAGDPYEQYF. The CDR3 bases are TGCGCCAGCAGCCCCTTAGGAGCGGGGGACCCCTACGAGCAGTACTTC.

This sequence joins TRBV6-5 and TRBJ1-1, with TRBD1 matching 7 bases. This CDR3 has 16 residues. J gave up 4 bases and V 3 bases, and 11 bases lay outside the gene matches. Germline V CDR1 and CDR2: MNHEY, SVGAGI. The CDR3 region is CASSYWFDREGTEAFF. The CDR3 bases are TGTGCCAGCAGTTATTGGTTCGACAGGGAAGGCACTGAAGCTTTCTTT.

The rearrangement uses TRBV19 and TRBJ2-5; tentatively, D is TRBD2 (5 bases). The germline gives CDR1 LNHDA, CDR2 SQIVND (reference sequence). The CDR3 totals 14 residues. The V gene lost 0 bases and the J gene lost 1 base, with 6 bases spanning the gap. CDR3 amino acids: CASSIEGSQETQYF. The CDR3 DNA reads TGTGCCAGTAGTATAGAGGGGAGCCAAGAGACCCAGTACTTC.

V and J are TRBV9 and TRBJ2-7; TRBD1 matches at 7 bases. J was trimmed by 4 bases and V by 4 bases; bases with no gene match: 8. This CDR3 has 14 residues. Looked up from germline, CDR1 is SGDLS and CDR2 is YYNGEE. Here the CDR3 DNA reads TGTGCCAGCAGCCAGACCGGGACAGAGTACGAGCAGTACTTC. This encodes CASSQTGTEYEQYF.

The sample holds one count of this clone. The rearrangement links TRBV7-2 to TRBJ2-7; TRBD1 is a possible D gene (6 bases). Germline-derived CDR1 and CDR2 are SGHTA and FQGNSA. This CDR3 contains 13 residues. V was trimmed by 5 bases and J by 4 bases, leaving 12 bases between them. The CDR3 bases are TGTGCCAGCAGCCCTGGGGGCGAATACGAGCAGTACTTC. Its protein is CASSPGGEYEQYF.

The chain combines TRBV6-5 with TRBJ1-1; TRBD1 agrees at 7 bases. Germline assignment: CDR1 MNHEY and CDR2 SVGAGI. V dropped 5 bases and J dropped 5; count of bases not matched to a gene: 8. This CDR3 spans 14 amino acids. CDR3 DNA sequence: TGTGCCAGCAGTACGACAGGGATGGGGACTGAAGCTTTCTTT. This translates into CASSTTGMGTEAFF.

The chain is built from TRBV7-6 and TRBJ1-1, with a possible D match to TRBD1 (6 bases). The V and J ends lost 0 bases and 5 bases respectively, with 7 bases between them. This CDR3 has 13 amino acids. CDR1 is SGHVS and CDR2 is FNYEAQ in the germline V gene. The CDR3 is CASSLARGTEAFF. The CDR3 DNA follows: TGTGCCAGCAGCTTAGCGAGGGGGACTGAAGCTTTCTTT.

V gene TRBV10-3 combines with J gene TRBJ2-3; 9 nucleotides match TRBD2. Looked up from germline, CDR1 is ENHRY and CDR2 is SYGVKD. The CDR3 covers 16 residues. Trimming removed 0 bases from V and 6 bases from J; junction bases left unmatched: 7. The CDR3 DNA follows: TGTGCCATCAGTGAGTCTGGGCGGGGGGGCTTTGATACGCAGTATTTT. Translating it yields CAISESGRGGFDTQYF.

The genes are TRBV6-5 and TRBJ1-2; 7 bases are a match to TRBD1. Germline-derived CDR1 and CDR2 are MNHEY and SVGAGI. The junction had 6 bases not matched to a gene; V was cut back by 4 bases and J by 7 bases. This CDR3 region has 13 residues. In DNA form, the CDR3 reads TGTGCCAGCAGTTCCGGGACAGCTGGTGGCTACACCTTC. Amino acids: CASSSGTAGGYTF.

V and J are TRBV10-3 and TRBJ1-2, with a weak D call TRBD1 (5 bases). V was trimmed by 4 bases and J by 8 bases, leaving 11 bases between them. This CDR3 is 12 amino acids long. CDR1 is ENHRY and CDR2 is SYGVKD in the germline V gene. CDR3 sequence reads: CAISGDREGYTF. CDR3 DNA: TGTGCCATCAGTGGGGACCGGGAGGGCTACACCTTC.

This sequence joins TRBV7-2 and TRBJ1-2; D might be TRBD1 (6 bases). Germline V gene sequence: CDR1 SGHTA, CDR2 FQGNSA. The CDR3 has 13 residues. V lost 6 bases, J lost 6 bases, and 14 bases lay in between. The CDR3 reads CASSFGAGDGYTF. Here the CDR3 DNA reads TGTGCCAGCAGTTTCGGGGCAGGGGATGGCTACACCTTC. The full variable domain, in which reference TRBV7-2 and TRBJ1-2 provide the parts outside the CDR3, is GAGVSQSPSNKVTEKGKDVELRCDPISGHTALYWYRQSLGQGLEFLIYFQGNSAPDKSGLPSDRFSAERTGGSVSTLTIQRTQQEDSAVYLCASSFGAGDGYTFGSGTRLTVV.

CDR3 protein: CAIKGGNSYEQYF. For the CDR3, the DNA is TGTGCCATTAAAGGGGGTAACTCCTACGAGCAGTACTTC. The rearrangement uses TRBV2 and TRBJ2-7, with D perhaps TRBD1 (6 bases). Deletions cut 10 bases from V and 0 bases from J, with 13 bases between. There are 13 residues in the CDR3. CDR1 and CDR2 (germline): SNHLY, FYNNEI. Full variable domain (missing parts from reference TRBV2 and TRBJ2-7): EPEVTQTPSHQVTQMGQEVILRCVPISNHLYFYWYRQILGQKVEFLVSFYNNEISEKSEIFDDQFSVERPDGSNFTLKIRSTKLEDSAMYFCAIKGGNSYEQYFGPGTRLTVT.

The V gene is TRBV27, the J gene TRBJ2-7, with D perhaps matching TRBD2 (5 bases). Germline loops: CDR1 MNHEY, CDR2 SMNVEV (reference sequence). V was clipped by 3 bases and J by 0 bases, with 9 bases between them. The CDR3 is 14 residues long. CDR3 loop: CASSFGVGSYEQYF. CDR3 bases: TGTGCCAGCAGTTTCGGGGTTGGCTCCTACGAGCAGTACTTC.

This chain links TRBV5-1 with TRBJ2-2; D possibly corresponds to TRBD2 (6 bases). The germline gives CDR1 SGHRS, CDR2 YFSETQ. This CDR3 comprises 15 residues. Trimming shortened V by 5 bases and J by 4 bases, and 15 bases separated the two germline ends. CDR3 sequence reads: CASRRDQGSTGELFF. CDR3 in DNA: TGCGCCAGCAGGCGGGACCAAGGGAGCACCGGGGAGCTGTTTTTT.

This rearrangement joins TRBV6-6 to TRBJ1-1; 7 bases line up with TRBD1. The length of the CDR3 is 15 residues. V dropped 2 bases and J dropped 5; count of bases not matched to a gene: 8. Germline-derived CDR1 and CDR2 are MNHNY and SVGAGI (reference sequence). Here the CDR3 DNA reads TGTGCCAGCAGTTACCGAACAGGGGTAGGAACTGAAGCTTTCTTT. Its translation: CASSYRTGVGTEAFF.

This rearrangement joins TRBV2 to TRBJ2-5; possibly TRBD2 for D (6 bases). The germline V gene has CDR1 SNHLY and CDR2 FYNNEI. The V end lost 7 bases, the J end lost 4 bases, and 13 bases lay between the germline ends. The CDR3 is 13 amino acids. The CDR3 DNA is TGTGCCAGCACCCAGGACTACGGAGAGACCCAGTACTTC. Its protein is CASTQDYGETQYF.

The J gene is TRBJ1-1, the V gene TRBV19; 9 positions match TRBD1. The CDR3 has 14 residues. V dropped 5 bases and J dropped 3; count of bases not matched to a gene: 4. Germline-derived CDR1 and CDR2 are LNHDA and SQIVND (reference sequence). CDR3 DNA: TGTGCCAGTAGTTTACAGGGGGCTGACACTGAAGCTTTCTTT. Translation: CASSLQGADTEAFF. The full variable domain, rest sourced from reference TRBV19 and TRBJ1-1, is DGGITQSPKYLFRKEGQNVTLSCEQNLNHDAMYWYRQDPGQGLRLIYYSQIVNDFQKGDIAEGYSVSREKKESFPLTVTSAQKNPTAFYLCASSLQGADTEAFFGQGTRLTVV.

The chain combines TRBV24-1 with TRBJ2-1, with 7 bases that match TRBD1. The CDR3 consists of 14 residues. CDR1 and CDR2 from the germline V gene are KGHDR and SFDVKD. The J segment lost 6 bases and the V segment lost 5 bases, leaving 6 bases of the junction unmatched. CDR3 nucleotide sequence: TGTGCCACCAGTGCCCCCGGGACAGCCAATGAGCAGTTCTTC. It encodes CATSAPGTANEQFF.

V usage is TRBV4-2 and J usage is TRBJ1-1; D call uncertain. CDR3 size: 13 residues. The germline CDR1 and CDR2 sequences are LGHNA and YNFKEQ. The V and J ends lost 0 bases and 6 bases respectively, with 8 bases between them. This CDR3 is CASSQERRAEAFF. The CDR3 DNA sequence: TGTGCCAGCAGCCAAGAACGGAGGGCTGAAGCTTTCTTT.

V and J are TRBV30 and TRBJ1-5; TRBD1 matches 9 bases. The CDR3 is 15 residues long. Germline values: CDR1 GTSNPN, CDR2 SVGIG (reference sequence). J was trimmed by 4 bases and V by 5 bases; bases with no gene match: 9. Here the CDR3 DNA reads TGTGCCTGGGCTCCGGGACAGGGACCGAATCAGCCCCAGCATTTT. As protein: CAWAPGQGPNQPQHF.

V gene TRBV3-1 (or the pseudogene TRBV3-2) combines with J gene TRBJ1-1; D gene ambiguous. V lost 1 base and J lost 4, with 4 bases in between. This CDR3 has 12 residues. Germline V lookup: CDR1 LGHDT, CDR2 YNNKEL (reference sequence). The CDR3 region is CASSQVRTEAFF. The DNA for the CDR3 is TGTGCCAGCAGCCAAGTCCGCACTGAAGCTTTCTTT.